This T cell receptor (beta chain) was identified during a study of Ad26.COV2.S vaccination and SARS-CoV-2 variants. Study-level background: Ad26.COV2.S, an intramuscular injection, was given once or twice 56 days apart. General study results and limits: Those who received vaccine or placebo ended up with similar non-spike TCR breadth.

Described treatment: roughly 19 received Ad26.COV2.S at low or high dose, single or two shots; 5 received placebo; per-sample allocation not given. Following the first vaccine or placebo injection, samples were taken on day 63. SARS-CoV-2 spike from the Wuhan strain was encoded by the vaccine, an Ad26 vector. Profiling relied on immunoSEQ multiplex PCR, and the TCRdb table lists in-frame clones only, not all of them. The sample gives around 500,000 clones, 80% to 90% of which show up once; 1.7% is in the top ten. The CDR3 is made up of 15 amino acids. Germline CDR1 and CDR2: ENHRY and SYGVKD. V shed 2 bases, J shed 9 bases, and the junction held 7 bases outside the gene matches. With regard to this clone: Its antigen is not known.

The V gene is TRBV10-3, the J gene TRBJ1-6, with TRBD1 identical over 7 bases. This material consisted of peripheral blood, taken in a trial of Ad26.COV2.S vaccine versus placebo. The sequence was obtained from a person aged 18 to 65 who received the Ad26.COV2.S COVID-19 vaccine or a placebo. CDR3 sequence (DNA): TGTGCCATCAGTGAGATGACAGGGTGGGGTTCACCCCTCCACTTT. This encodes CAISEMTGWGSPLHF.